The 2 T cell receptor beta chains in this list originate from one sample, sequenced in a study of shared clonotypes between healthy human individuals. Only in-frame clones appear in the TCRdb table, and some are missing; sequencing was by immunoSEQ multiplex PCR. The sample has hundreds of thousands of clones, roughly 80% seen once. The sequenced material came from PBMCs. The receptor source for this set is a middle-aged woman in good health. Some clones in this sample may be carry-over from other donors' samples.

This chain connects TRBV30 to TRBJ2-7; 8 nucleotides match TRBD2. Germline V gene sequence: CDR1 GTSNPN, CDR2 SVGIG (reference sequence). J gave up 4 bases and V 0 bases, and 11 bases lay outside the gene matches. The CDR3 runs 16 residues. The CDR3 DNA reads TGTGCCTGGAGTGTGCAGCGGGAGATTGGGAGGTACGAGCAGTACTTC. This sequence encodes CAWSVQREIGRYEQYF.

Many counts were recorded for this clone. The V and J genes are TRBV11-2 and TRBJ2-3; D not certain. V lost 0 bases, J lost 1 base, and 8 bases lay in between. Germline V gene lookup returns CDR1 SGHAT and CDR2 FQNNGV. The CDR3 has 15 amino acids. The CDR3 coding sequence is TGTGCCAGCAGCTTAGAAAGGACCCGCACAGATACGCAGTATTTT. Encoded protein: CASSLERTRTDTQYF.